This note documents a single T cell receptor (beta chain) sequence. Its antigen is unknown. No per-base quality is available; no much larger clone lies one base away. Each collaborating institution followed its own protocols to collect whole blood in K2EDTA tubes. Collaborator samples were shipped for TCRbeta analysis as frozen whole blood, isolated PBMCs, or DNA extracted from either sample type. This record belongs to a study of blood T cell repertoires in COVID-19 (dated by TCRdb to 2018 to 2020). At the level of the whole study: Samples covering the acute and convalescent phases of COVID-19 were provided by collaborators in the United States, Italy and Spain. Where available, HLA class I and class II types were taken from metadata supplied by the sample provider and were not determined by assay-based typing. The material from the prospective study consisted of cDNA or gDNA derived from T cells, B-cell-depleted T cells, or PBMCs. The repertoires were released in a freely available public database intended as a resource for research on the immune response to SARS-CoV-2. Samples were obtained from the ongoing ImmuneRACE study (first 160 participants) and from 1,254 subjects provided by 6 global collaborators. Subjects who had been exposed to COVID-19, were actively infected with it, or had recovered from it provided the deeply sampled blood TCRbeta repertoires that made up the dataset. Sample metadata almost always included a de-identified subject ID, COVID-19 status, age in years and sex. Study-wide conclusions, independent of this receptor: Clinical and demographic metadata were provided uncurated, with the amount varying by source and participant.

TCRbeta CDR3 regions were amplified from genomic DNA using the immunoSEQ Assay, a bias-controlled multiplex PCR. On the authors' methods: Nucleated cell counts per sample were estimated from amplification of reference gene primers within the assay. To quantify the absolute abundance of each unique TCRbeta CDR3 rearrangement, sequence reads were collapsed and filtered. For each sample, productive Simpson clonality was calculated by taking the square root of Simpson's diversity index across productive rearrangements. The clones in this table, taken by TCRdb from immuneACCESS, are in-frame only. Not every clone is retained; where verified, under half of the shortfall comes from an unresolved V gene, and the cause of the rest is unknown. For V, J and clone size, that table is used; D and trimming come from the DNA. Recorded for this sample are 40,000 or so clones; around four fifths of them occurred a single time. The ten top clones hold roughly 5.2% of the sample.

V drops 2 bases and J drops 3 bases, leaving 20 bases in between. The CDR3 numbers 17 residues from cysteine through phenylalanine. The entry retains the CDR3 DNA only, 51 bases that are in frame from base 1. From a lookup of the germline V gene, CDR1 and CDR2 are MNHEY and SVGEGT. Specimen: peripheral blood. The receptor comes from a man aged 45 to 65 with active COVID-19. The rearranged segments are TRBV6-2 or TRBV6-3 and TRBJ2-7; a weak D assignment points to TRBD1 (5 bases agree). The CDR3 here reads CASSYKTEEDLNYEQYF. The nucleotide sequence reads TGTGCCAGCAGTTACAAGACAGAAGAAGACCTAAACTACGAGCAGTACTTC.